This T cell receptor beta chain originates from a study of cytomegalovirus exposure and HLA in healthy donors. Findings of the study overall: The later analysis indicated that the majority of CMV-associated TCR beta chains appeared HLA-restricted. There were 150 to 200 TCR beta chains listed as cytomegalovirus-associated.

The CDR3 is 12 amino acids. Per germline, CDR1 MNHEY and CDR2 SVGAGI. V dropped 6 bases and J dropped 1 base, with 6 bases sitting between them. This clone was detected a few times. The antigen is unknown. Primers for the PCR totalled 60 Vbeta and 13 Jbeta. Clones were read by immunoSEQ multiplex PCR, and TCRdb kept only the in-frame ones, dropping some. Seen here are around 150,000 clones, about 80% observed once, and the top ten hold about 1.4%. There were likely unrecorded immune exposures, though donors were nominally healthy when sampled. This receptor was identified in a girl aged 10-17 years in good health and CMV-seropositive. The sequencing sample was made of PBMCs. This chain uses TRBV6-5 with TRBJ1-1, with D tentatively TRBD1 (5 bases). The CDR3 reads CASRTGNTEAFF. The CDR3 region has the DNA TGTGCCAGCAGAACAGGGAACACTGAAGCTTTCTTT.